This entry lists 30 T cell receptor beta chains sequenced from one sample in a study of PD-1 blockade in classical Hodgkin lymphoma. Profiled with immunoSEQ multiplex PCR; TCRdb holds only in-frame clones, not every one. Of about 37,000 clones listed, approximately 80% are singletons. Every patient experienced relapse after autologous stem cell transplantation, and brentuximab vedotin exposure varied. The starting material was peripheral blood mononuclear cells (PBMCs), obtained at baseline. The receptors shown here come from a human donor with classical Hodgkin lymphoma.

CDR3 protein: CASSRTGEAYEQYF. The CDR3 DNA sequence: TGCGCCAGCAGTCGGACAGGGGAGGCGTACGAGCAGTACTTC. The chain uses TRBV5-1 and TRBJ2-7; 9 bases map to TRBD1. The length of the CDR3 is 14 residues. Trimming cost V 5 bases and J 4 bases; bases outside gene matches: 7. Germline CDR1 SGHRS, CDR2 YFSETQ.

V gene TRBV10-3 combines with J gene TRBJ2-1; 7 nucleotides agree with TRBD2. CDR1 and CDR2 (germline): ENHRY, SYGVKD. The length of the CDR3 is 17 residues. After removal of 0 bases from V and 2 bases from J, the junction contained 7 bases not matched to a gene. The CDR3, as DNA: TGTGCCATCAGTGAGTCGAAAGCGGGAACAACCTACAATGAGCAGTTCTTC. Its protein product is CAISESKAGTTYNEQFF.

The chain links TRBV7-9 to TRBJ2-7, with D possibly being TRBD1 or TRBD2 (5 bases each). Trimming cost V 5 bases and J 8 bases, with 13 bases left between them. The germline CDR1 and CDR2 sequences are SEHNR and FQNEAQ (reference sequence). CDR3 size: 12 residues. CDR3 nucleotides: TGTGCCAGCAGCCCACAGGACGGGAAGCAGTACTTC. This codes for CASSPQDGKQYF.

The V call is TRBV14, the J call TRBJ2-5; D is perhaps TRBD1 (6 bases). The V gene lost 3 bases and the J gene lost 1 base, with 15 bases spanning the gap. The CDR3 runs to 16 residues. Germline lookup yields CDR1 SGHDN and CDR2 FVKESK. In DNA form, the CDR3 reads TGTGCCAGCAGCCAGCGAATTGGGGGCAGCCAAGAGACCCAGTACTTC. Amino acids: CASSQRIGGSQETQYF.

This chain uses TRBV5-1 with TRBJ2-7; D remains ambiguous. Germline V CDR1 and CDR2: SGHRS, YFSETQ. CDR3 length: 13 residues. The V end lost 2 bases, the J end lost 6 bases, and 12 bases lay between the germline ends. In nucleotides, the CDR3 is TGCGCCAGCAGCTTTATTGACGGTGGCGAGCAGTACTTC. Translation: CASSFIDGGEQYF.

This clone was observed a single time. The rearrangement uses TRBV2 and TRBJ2-6, with unresolved D. The CDR3 runs 12 residues. CDR1 SNHLY and CDR2 FYNNEI come from the germline V gene. V was cut by 5 bases and J by 6 bases, with 5 bases left in between. The CDR3: CASSPSANVLTF. Here the CDR3 DNA reads TGTGCCAGCAGTCCCTCGGCCAACGTCCTGACTTTC. Based on the CDR3 plus reference TRBV2 and TRBJ2-6, the full variable domain is EPEVTQTPSHQVTQMGQEVILRCVPISNHLYFYWYRQILGQKVEFLVSFYNNEISEKSEIFDDQFSVERPDGSNFTLKIRSTKLEDSAMYFCASSPSANVLTFGAGSRLTVL.

The V and J genes are TRBV19 and TRBJ2-3, with 11 bases matching TRBD2. Looked up from germline, CDR1 is LNHDA and CDR2 is SQIVND (reference sequence). V lost 7 bases and J lost 1; bases outside the gene matches: 1. CDR3 length: 14 amino acids. For the CDR3, the DNA is TGTGCCAGTAAACTAGCGGGGGGCACAGATACGCAGTATTTT. Its protein is CASKLAGGTDTQYF. The complete variable domain, with remaining parts taken from reference TRBV19 and TRBJ2-3, reads DGGITQSPKYLFRKEGQNVTLSCEQNLNHDAMYWYRQDPGQGLRLIYYSQIVNDFQKGDIAEGYSVSREKKESFPLTVTSAQKNPTAFYLCASKLAGGTDTQYFGPGTRLTVL.

In its sample, this clone was seen a few times. The J gene is TRBJ2-2, the V gene TRBV9, with 7 bases identical to TRBD2. The CDR3 loop spans 16 amino acids. Germline-derived CDR1 and CDR2 are SGDLS and YYNGEE. The junction had 6 bases not matched to a gene; V was cut back by 4 bases and J by 0 bases. The CDR3 DNA follows: TGTGCCAGCAGCCGTCAGGGAGGGACGAACACCGGGGAGCTGTTTTTT. The encoded protein is CASSRQGGTNTGELFF.

As DNA, the CDR3 is TGTGCCAGAAGCTTGAGTCAGGGGGAGTGGAACACTGAAGCTTTCTTT. It yields the protein CARSLSQGEWNTEAFF. The chain links TRBV5-3 to TRBJ1-1; 7 bases align to TRBD1. TRBV5-3 is an ORF, with its function uncertain. The CDR3 is 16 residues long. V lost 1 base, J lost 1 base, and 7 bases stayed unmatched.

This clone showed up just a few times. J is TRBJ2-1 and V is TRBV9; D call uncertain. Germline V CDR1 and CDR2: SGDLS, YYNGEE. V was pared by 2 bases and J by 0 bases, with 9 bases between. The CDR3 sequence is 15 residues long. CDR3 sequence: CASSVLESSYNEQFF. Written as DNA, the CDR3 is TGTGCCAGCAGCGTCCTTGAGAGCTCCTACAATGAGCAGTTCTTC.

In its sample, this clone was seen many times. J is TRBJ2-3 and V is TRBV7-3, with D hard to call. The CDR3 has 14 residues. Trimming shortened V by 1 base and J by 3 bases, and 8 bases separated the two germline ends. Germline CDR1 is SGHTA and CDR2 is FQGTGA. The CDR3 region has the DNA TGTGCCAGCAGCTTAAATAGGTGGACAGATACGCAGTATTTT. Its translation is CASSLNRWTDTQYF.

This chain connects TRBV28 to TRBJ1-5, with a tentative D call TRBD1 (5 bases). Germline CDR1 and CDR2: MDHEN and SYDVKM. The CDR3 runs 13 residues. V lost 6 bases and J 7 bases, leaving 13 bases between the germline ends. CDR3 sequence (DNA): TGTGCCAGCAGGGTTAACGGGGACCAGCCCCAGCATTTT. It yields the protein CASRVNGDQPQHF.

V gene TRBV19 combines with J gene TRBJ1-5; D ambiguous. V shed 4 bases and J shed 0 bases, with 10 bases lying between them. Germline loops: CDR1 LNHDA, CDR2 SQIVND (reference sequence). This CDR3 is 15 amino acids long. CDR3 residues: CASSRPGVSNQPQHF. In DNA form, the CDR3 reads TGTGCCAGTAGTAGACCCGGTGTTAGCAATCAGCCCCAGCATTTT. The full variable domain, in which reference TRBV19 and TRBJ1-5 provide the parts outside the CDR3, is DGGITQSPKYLFRKEGQNVTLSCEQNLNHDAMYWYRQDPGQGLRLIYYSQIVNDFQKGDIAEGYSVSREKKESFPLTVTSAQKNPTAFYLCASSRPGVSNQPQHFGDGTRLSIL.

V gene TRBV6-4 combines with J gene TRBJ2-7; no clear D gene. Trimming took off 1 base at V and 2 bases at J, with 3 bases between the two ends. There are 12 residues in the CDR3. The germline V gene encodes CDR1 MRHNA and CDR2 SNTAGT. The CDR3 region is CASSDYPYEQYF. CDR3 sequence (DNA): TGTGCCAGCAGTGACTACCCCTACGAGCAGTACTTC.

This chain links TRBV7-3 with TRBJ2-3; 7 bases fit TRBD2. Per germline, CDR1 SGHTA and CDR2 FQGTGA. This CDR3 spans 16 amino acids. Unmatched junction bases numbered 6, after V lost 1 base and J lost 2 bases. CDR3 coding DNA: TGTGCCAGCAGCTTAAATGCGGGAGAGGACACAGATACGCAGTATTTT. This encodes CASSLNAGEDTDTQYF. The full variable domain, with the rest looked up from reference TRBV7-3 and TRBJ2-3, is GAGVSQTPSNKVTEKGKYVELRCDPISGHTALYWYRQSLGQGPEFLIYFQGTGAADDSGLPNDRFFAVRPEGSVSTLKIQRTERGDSAVYLCASSLNAGEDTDTQYFGPGTRLTVL.

The J gene is TRBJ2-1, the V gene TRBV9; 15 nucleotides match TRBD2. The germline V gene has CDR1 SGDLS and CDR2 YYNGEE. This CDR3 has 14 residues. The V gene end was trimmed by 7 bases and the J gene end by 9 bases; junction bases not matched to a gene: 5. The CDR3, as DNA: TGTGCCAGCCATCCGGGACTAGCGGGGGGTGAGCAGTTCTTC. Protein: CASHPGLAGGEQFF.

This chain joins TRBV7-9 and TRBJ2-7; no firm D call. CDR3 length equals 12 residues. CDR1 is SEHNR and CDR2 is FQNEAQ in the germline V gene (reference sequence). Deletions cut 5 bases from V and 4 bases from J, with 9 bases between. CDR3 in DNA: TGTGCCAGCAGCCACACGTCATACGAGCAGTACTTC. Residues: CASSHTSYEQYF. The full variable domain, in which reference TRBV7-9 and TRBJ2-7 provide the parts outside the CDR3, is DTGVSQNPRHKITKRGQNVTFRCDPISEHNRLYWYRQTLGQGPEFLTYFQNEAQLEKSRLLSDRFSAERPKGSFSTLEIQRTEQGDSAMYLCASSHTSYEQYFGPGTRLTVT.

This sequence joins TRBV6-5 and TRBJ2-3, with D perhaps TRBD1 (6 bases). CDR3 size: 14 residues. V was cut by 1 base and J by 6 bases, with 11 bases left in between. Germline CDR1 is MNHEY and CDR2 is SVGAGI. In DNA, the CDR3 is TGTGCCAGCAGTTACTTACTCGACAGGGATACGCAGTATTTT. It specifies CASSYLLDRDTQYF.

The chain combines TRBV5-8 with TRBJ1-4; no clear D. The germline V gene encodes CDR1 SGHTS and CDR2 YDEGEE. V was trimmed by 4 bases and J by 0 bases, leaving 10 bases between them. The CDR3 has 15 amino acids. The CDR3: CASSMWTTTNEKLFF. Here the CDR3 DNA reads TGTGCCAGCAGCATGTGGACGACAACTAATGAAAAACTGTTTTTT.

The count of this clone is one. The V call is TRBV20-1, the J call TRBJ2-5, with a possible D match to TRBD1 (6 bases). This CDR3 region has 10 residues. The germline V and J ends were trimmed by 7 bases and 3 bases, with 6 bases remaining between them. The germline gives CDR1 DFQATT, CDR2 SNEGSKA (reference sequence). CDR3 DNA sequence: TGCAGTGGGACAGAAGAGACCCAGTACTTC. It is translated as CSGTEETQYF.

V gene TRBV6-5 combines with J gene TRBJ1-4, with a possible D match to TRBD1 (5 bases). The germline gives CDR1 MNHEY, CDR2 SVGAGI. This CDR3 comprises 13 residues. CDR3 nucleotide sequence: TGTGCTACCGGTAGGGGTGCTAATGAAAAACTGTTTTTT. It codes for CATGRGANEKLFF.

This chain links TRBV2 with TRBJ2-2; possibly TRBD1 for D (5 bases). The CDR3 loop spans 15 amino acids. Per germline, CDR1 SNHLY and CDR2 FYNNEI. With 4 bases removed from V and 5 bases from J, the gap between germline ends came to 14 bases. CDR3 sequence: CASSVQDPGTGELFF. The CDR3, as DNA: TGTGCCAGCAGTGTACAGGACCCAGGGACCGGGGAGCTGTTTTTT.

CDR3 region: CASSITGGSSYEQYF. As DNA, the CDR3 is TGTGCCAGTAGTATCACGGGGGGGAGCTCCTACGAGCAGTACTTC. This rearrangement joins TRBV19 to TRBJ2-7; TRBD2 matches at 8 bases. J was trimmed by 0 bases and V by 3 bases; bases with no gene match: 4. The germline V gene encodes CDR1 LNHDA and CDR2 SQIVND (reference sequence). The CDR3 contains 15 residues.

V is TRBV28 and J is TRBJ1-2; D uncertain. This CDR3 has 17 residues. CDR1 is MDHEN and CDR2 is SYDVKM in the germline V gene. The ends were cut back, 4 bases at V and 1 base at J, with 19 bases in the middle. CDR3 loop: CASSSAETPMGNYGYTF. DNA of the CDR3: TGTGCCAGCAGTTCGGCAGAAACTCCAATGGGTAACTATGGCTACACCTTC.

This clone was picked up one time. This chain links TRBV28 with TRBJ1-5; perhaps TRBD1 as D (6 bases). CDR3 length equals 16 residues. CDR1 MDHEN and CDR2 SYDVKM come from the germline V gene. The V gene lost 3 bases and the J gene lost 2 bases, with 14 bases spanning the gap. The CDR3 region is CASSFLGEGGNQPQHF. CDR3 in DNA: TGTGCCAGCAGTTTTTTGGGGGAGGGGGGCAATCAGCCCCAGCATTTT. Full variable domain (remainder filled in from reference TRBV28 and TRBJ1-5): DVKVTQSSRYLVKRTGEKVFLECVQDMDHENMFWYRQDPGLGLRLIYFSYDVKMKEKGDIPEGYSVSREKKERFSLILESASTNQTSMYLCASSFLGEGGNQPQHFGDGTRLSIL.

The chain combines TRBV7-2 with TRBJ2-3, with unresolved D. Trimming cost V 2 bases and J 6 bases, with 18 bases left between them. Germline loops: CDR1 SGHTA, CDR2 FQGNSA. This CDR3 region has 16 residues. The CDR3 protein is CASSLSPHVILDTQYF. The DNA for the CDR3 is TGTGCCAGCAGCTTAAGCCCCCATGTAATTTTGGATACGCAGTATTTT.

This rearrangement joins TRBV5-1 to TRBJ1-1, with D possibly matching TRBD1 (5 bases). The CDR3 extends over 14 amino acids. CDR1 is SGHRS and CDR2 is YFSETQ in the germline V gene. V was cut by 3 bases and J by 4 bases, with 13 bases left in between. The CDR3 DNA follows: TGCGCCAGCAGCTCAATGGGCAGGGCCACTGAAGCTTTCTTT. Its protein product is CASSSMGRATEAFF.

The sample holds one count of this clone. The chain carries TRBV28 and TRBJ2-7, with D unresolved. The CDR3 runs 14 residues. Germline V lookup: CDR1 MDHEN, CDR2 SYDVKM. V was shortened by 2 bases and J by 7 bases, with 15 bases between the two germline ends. CDR3 amino acids: CASSLITLVGEQYF. Written as DNA, the CDR3 is TGTGCCAGCAGTTTAATAACCCTAGTGGGTGAGCAGTACTTC.

The chain has TRBV14 and TRBJ2-1; 9 bases match TRBD2. The V gene end was trimmed by 1 base and the J gene end by 6 bases; junction bases not matched to a gene: 16. Germline CDR1 and CDR2: SGHDN and FVKESK. CDR3 length: 19 amino acids. CDR3 protein: CASSQGVGTSGFRVNEQFF. The CDR3 DNA reads TGTGCCAGCAGCCAAGGGGTCGGAACTAGCGGGTTTCGGGTCAATGAGCAGTTCTTC.

This clone was recorded a few times. The V gene is TRBV7-2, the J gene TRBJ2-7; D is uncertain. The CDR3 consists of 12 residues. From germline, CDR1 is SGHTA and CDR2 FQGNSA. Trimming stripped 2 bases from V and 2 bases from J, with 4 bases between. This CDR3 is CASSLLAYEQYF. The CDR3 region has the DNA TGTGCCAGCAGCTTACTAGCCTACGAGCAGTACTTC.